This T cell receptor beta chain emerged from a study of blood T cells in healthy people across ages. Across the study: Template switching retrieved approximately one barcoded beta molecule for each two T cells. Study conclusions and caveats: Among long-lived donors, naive CD4+ cells were more numerous and diversity higher than in aged donors.

Then a second PCR, running roughly 6 to 11 cycles, was carried out with a sample-barcoded 5' primer and a J-beta primer mix. Each TCR beta cDNA got a 12-nucleotide random molecular identifier. One entry per CDR3 protein results from TCRdb running MiXCR on the 5' RACE reads. Of around 2 million distinct CDR3 sequences in the sample, 39% are singletons; the top ten hold roughly 23%. Each sample yielded at least 6 micrograms of PBMC total RNA. In regard to this clonotype: Its matching antigen is unknown.

This sequence was found in a human donor in good health. Sequencing was performed on blood.

The CDR3 protein is CASSLPPRQNNEQFF. CDR3 DNA: TGTGCCAGCAGCTTACCACCGAGACAGAACAATGAGCAGTTCTTC. This chain links TRBV6-6 with TRBJ2-1; D may be TRBD1 (5 bases). The CDR3 contains 15 residues. Deletions cut 6 bases from V and 5 bases from J, with 17 bases between. Germline CDR1 reads MNHNY; CDR2 reads SVGAGI (reference sequence).